These 24 T cell receptor beta chains were sequenced from one sample in a study of cytomegalovirus exposure and HLA in healthy donors. Primers included in the PCR were 60 Vbeta and 13 Jbeta primers. Clones were read by immunoSEQ multiplex PCR, and TCRdb kept only the in-frame ones, dropping some. The sample has approximately 170,000 clones; roughly 80% are singletons. The source material was PBMCs. The receptors shown here come from a woman in her late teens or twenties in good health and CMV-seronegative.

The rearrangement uses TRBV7-8 and TRBJ1-5; no clear D gene. Trimming pared 5 bases from V and 1 base from J, leaving 12 bases between. Per the germline V gene, CDR1 is SGHVS and CDR2 is FQNEAQ. This CDR3 region has 15 residues. CDR3 DNA sequence: TGTGCCAGCAGCCCCGCGCGGGTCAGCAATCAGCCCCAGCATTTT. This codes for CASSPARVSNQPQHF. The full variable domain, completed using reference TRBV7-8 and TRBJ1-5, is GAGVSQSPRYKVAKRGQDVALRCDPISGHVSLFWYQQALGQGPEFLTYFQNEAQLDKSGLPSDRFFAERPEGSVSTLKIQRTQQEDSAVYLCASSPARVSNQPQHFGDGTRLSIL.

This clone was detected only a few times. Other nucleotide sequences in the sample specify the same CDR3. V usage is TRBV18 and J usage is TRBJ2-1; 9 nucleotides match TRBD2. V was pared by 2 bases and J by 6 bases, with 2 bases of the junction left unmatched. Germline V gene data show CDR1 as KGHSH and CDR2 as LQKENI. The CDR3 contains 14 residues. CDR3 amino acids: CASSPAGGSNEQFF. In nucleotides, the CDR3 is TGTGCCAGCTCACCAGCGGGAGGGTCCAATGAGCAGTTCTTC. Drawing the rest from reference TRBV18 and TRBJ2-1, the complete variable domain is NAGVMQNPRHLVRRRGQEARLRCSPMKGHSHVYWYRQLPEEGLKFMVYLQKENIIDESGMPKERFSAEFPKEGPSILRIQQVVRGDSAAYFCASSPAGGSNEQFFGPGTRLTVL.

The chain is built from TRBV28 and TRBJ2-1; 9 bases map to TRBD2. Germline trimming cut 6 bases from V and 6 bases from J; bases unmatched to any gene: 12. The germline CDR1 and CDR2 sequences are MDHEN and SYDVKM. The CDR3 has 16 residues. CDR3 DNA: TGTGCCAGCAGCCCACAGGCGGCGGGAGGGCGCAATGAGCAGTTCTTC. Its translation is CASSPQAAGGRNEQFF.

The rearrangement links TRBV5-6 to TRBJ2-3; the D is unclear. In germline, CDR1 is SGHDT, CDR2 YYEEEE. The CDR3 has 14 amino acids. Trimming shortened V by 3 bases and J by 7 bases, and 15 bases separated the two germline ends. The CDR3 sequence is CASSSQPSRNTQYF. DNA of the CDR3: TGTGCCAGCAGCTCCCAACCTAGTAGGAATACGCAGTATTTT.

The chain links TRBV6-5 to TRBJ2-5; D not certain. Deletions cut 5 bases from V and 2 bases from J, with 12 bases between. Germline assignment: CDR1 MNHEY and CDR2 SVGAGI. The CDR3 is 14 residues long. DNA of the CDR3: TGTGCCAGCAGTGAAAGAGAATGGCAAGAGACCCAGTACTTC. Protein product: CASSEREWQETQYF.

This clone was detected a few times. This chain links TRBV5-5 with TRBJ2-1; 10 bases align to TRBD2. In germline, CDR1 is SGHKS, CDR2 YYEKEE (reference sequence). V trimming: 4 bases; J trimming: 5 bases; junction bases outside the gene matches: 9. The CDR3 spans 16 residues. The CDR3 nucleotides are TGTGCCAGCAGCCCTGGACCAGCGGGAGGGGACAATGAGCAGTTCTTC. Its translation is CASSPGPAGGDNEQFF.

The chain employs TRBV11-3 and TRBJ2-7; D call uncertain. V lost 5 bases, J lost 5 bases, and 19 bases lay in between. This CDR3 is built from 15 residues. From germline, CDR1 is SGHNT and CDR2 YENEEA. Here the CDR3 reads CASSPGRVLTNEQYF. The CDR3 DNA reads as TGTGCCAGCAGCCCCGGCCGGGTTCTTACCAACGAGCAGTACTTC. Together with reference TRBV11-3 and TRBJ2-7, the CDR3 gives the full variable domain: EAGVVQSPRYKIIEKKQPVAFWCNPISGHNTLYWYLQNLGQGPELLIRYENEEAVDDSQLPKDRFSAERLKGVDSTLKIQPAELGDSAVYLCASSPGRVLTNEQYFGPGTRLTVT.

The chain recombines TRBV7-3 with TRBJ2-5; TRBD2 matches at 11 bases. Germline V gene data show CDR1 as SGHTA and CDR2 as FQGTGA. This CDR3 is built from 16 residues. Trimming took 5 bases from V and 1 from J; bases not matched to a gene: 6. CDR3 protein: CASSPRLAGIQETQYF. CDR3 nucleotide sequence: TGTGCCAGCAGCCCGCGACTAGCGGGGATCCAAGAGACCCAGTACTTC.

Turning to this clone: Mismatch with germline at one junction end may stem from a read error. This sequence joins TRBV7-9 and TRBJ1-1, with a tentative D call TRBD1 (6 bases). The CDR3 loop spans 16 amino acids. Germline V gene sequence: CDR1 SEHNR, CDR2 FQNEAQ (reference sequence). Written as DNA, the CDR3 is TGTGCCAGCAGCTTTTGGCAGGGGTCTATGAACGCTGAAGCTTTCTTT. It encodes CASSFWQGSMNAEAFF.

V gene TRBV27 combines with J gene TRBJ2-3; 10 bases map to TRBD2. J gave up 4 bases and V 3 bases, and 4 bases lay outside the gene matches. Germline CDR1 is MNHEY and CDR2 is SMNVEV (reference sequence). The CDR3 covers 15 residues. The CDR3 sequence: CASSFLAGVADTQYF. The CDR3 DNA is TGTGCCAGCAGTTTCCTAGCGGGAGTGGCAGATACGCAGTATTTT.

This clone appeared once. The chain carries TRBV7-8 and TRBJ2-1; TRBD2 is a possible D gene (6 bases). This CDR3 comprises 15 residues. Between the trimmed V and J ends, which lost 4 bases and 6 bases, there was a span of 16 bases. CDR1 and CDR2 from the germline V gene are SGHVS and FQNEAQ. The CDR3 loop is CASSSTGTGLNEQFF. The DNA of the CDR3 is TGTGCCAGCAGCTCCACCGGGACTGGTCTCAATGAGCAGTTCTTC.

A single count supports this clone. This rearrangement joins TRBV4-1 to TRBJ1-2; tentative D call: TRBD1 (6 bases). The CDR3 covers 16 residues. V lost 1 base and J lost 7, with 19 bases in between. The V gene's germline CDR1 is MGHRA and CDR2 YSYEKL. CDR3 protein: CASSQVPWRGPLGYTF. CDR3 sequence (DNA): TGCGCCAGCAGCCAAGTACCTTGGCGGGGGCCGCTTGGCTACACCTTC.

The V gene is TRBV7-2, the J gene TRBJ1-1; possibly TRBD1 for D (5 bases). CDR3 length: 11 residues. Germline-derived CDR1 and CDR2 are SGHTA and FQGNSA. Between the trimmed V and J ends, which lost 5 bases and 6 bases, there was a span of 7 bases. CDR3 coding DNA: TGTGCCAGCAGCGTGACAGCTGAAGCTTTCTTT. As protein: CASSVTAEAFF.

CDR3 coding DNA: TGTGCCAGCAGCCCCGGGACAGGGTTCACAGATACGCAGTATTTT. Residues: CASSPGTGFTDTQYF. The rearrangement joins TRBV11-2 to TRBJ2-3; 9 bases are shared with TRBD1. V gave up 5 bases and J gave up 2 bases; unmatched junction bases: 5. The CDR3 contains 15 residues. Germline-derived CDR1 and CDR2 are SGHAT and FQNNGV.

The genes are TRBV15 and TRBJ2-7; perhaps TRBD1 as D (6 bases). The CDR3 extends over 16 amino acids. Trimming stripped 5 bases from V and 2 bases from J, with 19 bases between. CDR1 and CDR2 (germline): LNHNV, YYDKDF (reference sequence). CDR3 bases: TGTGCCACCAGCTTACAGGGTAAACTCACGCCCTACGAGCAGTACTTC. Translating gives CATSLQGKLTPYEQYF. Full variable domain (missing parts from reference TRBV15 and TRBJ2-7): DAMVIQNPRYQVTQFGKPVTLSCSQTLNHNVMYWYQQKSSQAPKLLFHYYDKDFNNEADTPDNFQSRRPNTSFCFLDIRSPGLGDTAMYLCATSLQGKLTPYEQYFGPGTRLTVT.

V is TRBV19 and J is TRBJ1-1, with D unresolved. The CDR3 has 13 amino acids. V was cut by 5 bases and J by 4 bases, with 11 bases left in between. Germline CDR1 is LNHDA and CDR2 is SQIVND (reference sequence). CDR3 bases: TGTGCCAGTAGTCCCGTAGGAGGCACTGAAGCTTTCTTT. This codes for CASSPVGGTEAFF.

This clone was observed once. The rearrangement links TRBV6-5 to TRBJ1-5; weak D call: TRBD1 (6 bases). The CDR3 runs 15 residues. Deletions cut 4 bases from V and 2 bases from J, with 12 bases between. CDR1 is MNHEY and CDR2 is SVGAGI in the germline V gene. The CDR3 DNA follows: TGTGCCAGCAGTTCCAGGGGATTTGGCAATCAGCCCCAGCATTTT. Translated: CASSSRGFGNQPQHF.

This sequence joins TRBV19 and TRBJ2-3, with D possibly being TRBD1 (6 bases). The CDR3 consists of 16 residues. The germline CDR1 and CDR2 sequences are LNHDA and SQIVND (reference sequence). V was clipped by 3 bases and J by 2 bases, with 15 bases between them. CDR3 nucleotide sequence: TGTGCCAGTAGTATGGGACACCCATCAATCACAGATACGCAGTATTTT. This translates into CASSMGHPSITDTQYF.

V is TRBV5-1 and J is TRBJ1-5; 8 nucleotides match TRBD1. The V and J ends lost 4 bases and 3 bases, in that order; junction bases with no gene match: 3. CDR1 is SGHRS and CDR2 is YFSETQ in the germline V gene. The CDR3 loop spans 14 amino acids. CDR3: CASSEGQANQPQHF. In nucleotides, the CDR3 is TGCGCCAGCAGCGAGGGACAGGCCAATCAGCCCCAGCATTTT.

J is TRBJ2-6 and V is TRBV10-3; a possible D gene is TRBD2 (5 bases). CDR3 length: 16 amino acids. Germline V gene sequence: CDR1 ENHRY, CDR2 SYGVKD. Trimming left V 0 bases short and J 2 bases short, with 8 bases between. DNA of the CDR3: TGTGCCATCAGTGAGTCGGCCGGGGCTGGGGCCAACGTCCTGACTTTC. Its protein is CAISESAGAGANVLTF.

The rearrangement joins TRBV7-8 to TRBJ2-3; 11 positions match TRBD2. Trimming at V came to 3 bases and at J to 5 bases, leaving 13 bases not matched to a gene. There are 18 residues in the CDR3. Per the germline V gene, CDR1 is SGHVS and CDR2 is FQNEAQ. The CDR3 DNA reads as TGTGCCAGCAGCTTCGTAGACGGGCTAGCGGGAGGTGGAGATACGCAGTATTTT. It specifies CASSFVDGLAGGGDTQYF. Complete variable domain (other parts from reference TRBV7-8 and TRBJ2-3): GAGVSQSPRYKVAKRGQDVALRCDPISGHVSLFWYQQALGQGPEFLTYFQNEAQLDKSGLPSDRFFAERPEGSVSTLKIQRTQQEDSAVYLCASSFVDGLAGGGDTQYFGPGTRLTVL.

The table lists this clone with a count of one. The V gene is TRBV7-6, the J gene TRBJ2-5; the match to TRBD2 covers 8 bases. Judging by the DNA end, TRBJ2-7 fits better; the J call may be wrong. The CDR3 totals 14 residues. Germline CDR1 is SGHVS and CDR2 is FNYEAQ. CDR3 nucleotide sequence: TGTGCCAGCAGCCCCGGGGCTAGCGGGCACGAGCAGTACTTC. It is translated as CASSPGASGHEQYF.

The chain recombines TRBV19 with TRBJ2-5, with D possibly TRBD2 on 7 matching bases. Trimming shortened V by 6 bases and J by 5 bases, and 10 bases separated the two germline ends. Germline-derived CDR1 and CDR2 are LNHDA and SQIVND (reference sequence). The CDR3 loop spans 12 amino acids. CDR3 residues: CASRSGGETQYF. CDR3 nucleotide sequence: TGTGCCAGTAGATCGGGGGGCGAGACCCAGTACTTC.

This clone was seen only a few times. The V gene is TRBV19, the J gene TRBJ2-7; 15 nucleotides match TRBD2. Germline values: CDR1 LNHDA, CDR2 SQIVND (reference sequence). The CDR3 is made up of 16 amino acids. V gave up 5 bases and J gave up 3 bases; unmatched junction bases: 5. This chain's CDR3 is CASSPGTSGRLYEQYF. CDR3 bases: TGTGCCAGTAGTCCCGGGACTAGCGGGAGGCTCTACGAGCAGTACTTC.